The clone carrying this TCR beta chain was observed once. The method was immunoSEQ multiplex PCR; TCRdb's version includes in-frame clones alone and lacks a portion of them. The repertoire holds approximately 100,000 clones, with about 89% as singletons. These data are taken from a study of T cell changes during pregnancy in multiple sclerosis. Germline V gives CDR1 SGDLS, CDR2 YYNGEE. This CDR3 is 17 amino acids long. The trim removed 0 bases at V and 4 bases at J, leaving 8 bases unmatched. This chain uses TRBV9 with TRBJ2-1; TRBD2 aligns across 9 bases. The receptor was isolated from a female donor with multiple sclerosis, enrolled in a pregnancy study. This material consisted of peripheral blood, taken after pregnancy. CDR3 region: CASSVGPLAGGYNEQFF. The DNA of the CDR3 is TGTGCCAGCAGCGTAGGCCCCCTCGCGGGGGGGTACAATGAGCAGTTCTTC.